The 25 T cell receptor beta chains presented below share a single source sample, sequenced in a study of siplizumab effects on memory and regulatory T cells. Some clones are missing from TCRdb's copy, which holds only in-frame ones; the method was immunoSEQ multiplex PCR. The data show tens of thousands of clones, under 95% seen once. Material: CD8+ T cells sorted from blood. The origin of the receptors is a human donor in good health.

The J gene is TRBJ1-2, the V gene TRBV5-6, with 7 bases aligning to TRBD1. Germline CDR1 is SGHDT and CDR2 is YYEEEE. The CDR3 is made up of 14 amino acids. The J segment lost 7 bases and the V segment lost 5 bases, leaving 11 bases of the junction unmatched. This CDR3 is CASSMQGDVAGYTF. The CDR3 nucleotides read TGTGCCAGCAGTATGCAGGGGGACGTCGCTGGCTACACCTTC.

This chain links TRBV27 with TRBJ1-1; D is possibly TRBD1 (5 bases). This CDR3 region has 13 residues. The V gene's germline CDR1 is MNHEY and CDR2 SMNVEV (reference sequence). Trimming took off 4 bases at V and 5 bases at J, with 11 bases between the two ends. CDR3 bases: TGTGCCAGCAGTTATGGGGGAACGACTGAAGCTTTCTTT. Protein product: CASSYGGTTEAFF.

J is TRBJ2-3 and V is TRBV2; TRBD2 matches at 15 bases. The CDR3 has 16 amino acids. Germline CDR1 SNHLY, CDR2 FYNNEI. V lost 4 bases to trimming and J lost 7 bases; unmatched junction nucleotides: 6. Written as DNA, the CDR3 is TGTGCCAGCAGTGGGGCGGGACTAGCGGGGGGACATACGCAGTATTTT. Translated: CASSGAGLAGGHTQYF.

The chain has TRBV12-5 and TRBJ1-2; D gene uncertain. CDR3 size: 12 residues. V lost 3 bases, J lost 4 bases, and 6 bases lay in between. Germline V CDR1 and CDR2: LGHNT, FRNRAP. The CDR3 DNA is TGTGCTAGTGGTTTTGACTTCTATGGCTACACCTTC. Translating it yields CASGFDFYGYTF.

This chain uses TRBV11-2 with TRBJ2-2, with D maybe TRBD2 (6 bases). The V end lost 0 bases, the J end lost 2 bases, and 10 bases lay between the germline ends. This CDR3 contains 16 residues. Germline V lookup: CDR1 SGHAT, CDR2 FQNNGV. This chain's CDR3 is CASSLDPAGNTGELFF. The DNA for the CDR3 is TGTGCCAGCAGCTTAGATCCCGCGGGAAACACCGGGGAGCTGTTTTTT.

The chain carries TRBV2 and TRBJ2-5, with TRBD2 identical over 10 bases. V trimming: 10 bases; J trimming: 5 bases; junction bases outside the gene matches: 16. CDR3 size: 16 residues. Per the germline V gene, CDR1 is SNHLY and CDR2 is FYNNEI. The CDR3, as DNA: TGTGCCAAAGCGGGGGGGAATCCAAGGTTGAGGGAGACCCAGTACTTC. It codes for CAKAGGNPRLRETQYF.

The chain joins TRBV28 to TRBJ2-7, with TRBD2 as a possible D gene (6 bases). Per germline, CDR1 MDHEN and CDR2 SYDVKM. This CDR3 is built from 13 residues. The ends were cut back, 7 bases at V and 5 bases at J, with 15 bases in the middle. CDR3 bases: TGTGCCAGCACTACCCGGTCGGGGGACGAGCAGTACTTC. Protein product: CASTTRSGDEQYF.

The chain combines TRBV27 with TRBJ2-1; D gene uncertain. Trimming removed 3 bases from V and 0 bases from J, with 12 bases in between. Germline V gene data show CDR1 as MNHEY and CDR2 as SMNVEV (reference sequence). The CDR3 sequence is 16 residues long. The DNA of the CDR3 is TGTGCCAGCAGTTTTGGCGGACCCAGCTCCTACAATGAGCAGTTCTTC. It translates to CASSFGGPSSYNEQFF.

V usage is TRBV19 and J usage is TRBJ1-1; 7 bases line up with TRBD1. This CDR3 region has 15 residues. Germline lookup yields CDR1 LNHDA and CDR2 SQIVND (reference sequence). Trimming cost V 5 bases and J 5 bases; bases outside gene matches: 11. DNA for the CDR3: TGTGCCAGTAGTCCGTGGACAGGCGGGATTACTGAAGCTTTCTTT. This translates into CASSPWTGGITEAFF.

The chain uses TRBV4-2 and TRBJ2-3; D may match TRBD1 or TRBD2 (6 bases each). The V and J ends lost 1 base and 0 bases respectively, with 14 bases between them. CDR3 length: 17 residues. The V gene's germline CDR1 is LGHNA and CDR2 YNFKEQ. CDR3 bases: TGTGCCAGCAGCCAAGGAGGGCAGGGGACTAGCACAGATACGCAGTATTTT. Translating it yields CASSQGGQGTSTDTQYF.

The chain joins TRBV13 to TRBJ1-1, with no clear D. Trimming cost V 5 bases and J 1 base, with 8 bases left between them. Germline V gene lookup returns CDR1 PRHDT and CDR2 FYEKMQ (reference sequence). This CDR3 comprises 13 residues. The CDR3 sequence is CASSDLPNTEAFF. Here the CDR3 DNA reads TGTGCCAGCAGCGACTTACCGAACACTGAAGCTTTCTTT.

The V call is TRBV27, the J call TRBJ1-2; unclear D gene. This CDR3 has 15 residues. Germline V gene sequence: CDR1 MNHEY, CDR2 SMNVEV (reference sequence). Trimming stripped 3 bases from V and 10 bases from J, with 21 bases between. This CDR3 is CASSLFRGQAAVYTF. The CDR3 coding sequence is TGTGCCAGCAGTTTGTTCCGAGGTCAGGCCGCTGTCTACACCTTC.

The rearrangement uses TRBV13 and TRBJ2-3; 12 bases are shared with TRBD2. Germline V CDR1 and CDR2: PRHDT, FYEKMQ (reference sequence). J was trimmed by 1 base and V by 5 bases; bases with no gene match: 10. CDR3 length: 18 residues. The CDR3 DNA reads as TGTGCCAGCAGCAAGACTAGCGGGAGATTGTCGGGCACAGATACGCAGTATTTT. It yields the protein CASSKTSGRLSGTDTQYF. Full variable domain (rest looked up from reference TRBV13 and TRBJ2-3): AAGVIQSPRHLIKEKRETATLKCYPIPRHDTVYWYQQGPGQDPQFLISFYEKMQSDKGSIPDRFSAQQFSDYHSELNMSSLELGDSALYFCASSKTSGRLSGTDTQYFGPGTRLTVL.

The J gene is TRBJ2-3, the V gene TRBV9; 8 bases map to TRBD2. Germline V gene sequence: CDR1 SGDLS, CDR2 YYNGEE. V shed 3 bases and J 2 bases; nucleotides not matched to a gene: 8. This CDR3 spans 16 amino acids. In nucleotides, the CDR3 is TGTGCCAGCAGCGCCTCAGCGGGGGCCAACACAGATACGCAGTATTTT. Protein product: CASSASAGANTDTQYF.

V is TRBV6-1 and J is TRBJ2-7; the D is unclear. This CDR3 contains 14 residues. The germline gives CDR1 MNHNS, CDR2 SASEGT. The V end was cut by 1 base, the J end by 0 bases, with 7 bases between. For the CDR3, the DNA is TGTGCCAGCAGTGAAGAAGGGATCTCCTACGAGCAGTACTTC. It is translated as CASSEEGISYEQYF.

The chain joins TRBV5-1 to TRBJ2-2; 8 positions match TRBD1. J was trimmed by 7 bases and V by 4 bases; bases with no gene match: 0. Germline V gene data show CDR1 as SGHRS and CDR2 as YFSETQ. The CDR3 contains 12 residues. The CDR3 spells CASSGTGGELFF. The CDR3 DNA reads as TGCGCCAGCAGCGGGACAGGCGGGGAGCTGTTTTTT.

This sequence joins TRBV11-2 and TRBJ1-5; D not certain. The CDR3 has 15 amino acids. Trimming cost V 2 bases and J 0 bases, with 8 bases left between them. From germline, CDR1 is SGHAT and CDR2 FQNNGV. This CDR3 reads CASSLSRDSNQPQHF. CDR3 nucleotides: TGTGCCAGCAGCTTAAGTAGGGATAGCAATCAGCCCCAGCATTTT. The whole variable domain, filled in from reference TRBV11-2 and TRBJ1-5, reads EAGVAQSPRYKIIEKRQSVAFWCNPISGHATLYWYQQILGQGPKLLIQFQNNGVVDDSQLPKDRFSAERLKGVDSTLKIQPAKLEDSAVYLCASSLSRDSNQPQHFGDGTRLSIL.

The CDR3 region has the DNA TGCAGCACCTCGGGGGGGGCCGACTCCTACGAGCAGTACTTC. Translating it yields CSTSGGADSYEQYF. The rearrangement joins TRBV29-1 to TRBJ2-7, with 8 bases aligning to TRBD2. Germline lookup yields CDR1 SQVTM and CDR2 ANQGSEA. The CDR3 contains 14 residues. The V and J ends lost 8 bases and 0 bases, in that order; junction bases with no gene match: 9.

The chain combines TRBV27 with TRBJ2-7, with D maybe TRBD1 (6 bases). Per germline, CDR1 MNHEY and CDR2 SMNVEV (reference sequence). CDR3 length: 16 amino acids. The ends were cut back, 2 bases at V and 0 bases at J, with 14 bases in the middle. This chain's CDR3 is CASSLGYREISYEQYF. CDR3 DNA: TGTGCCAGCAGTTTAGGGTACAGGGAAATCTCCTACGAGCAGTACTTC.

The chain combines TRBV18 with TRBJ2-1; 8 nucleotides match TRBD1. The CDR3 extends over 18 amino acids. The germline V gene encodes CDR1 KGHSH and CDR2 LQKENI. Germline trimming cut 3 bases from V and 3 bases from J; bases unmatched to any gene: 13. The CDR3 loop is CASSPTSRGQLVYNEQFF. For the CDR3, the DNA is TGTGCCAGCTCACCTACTTCCAGGGGGCAATTGGTCTACAATGAGCAGTTCTTC. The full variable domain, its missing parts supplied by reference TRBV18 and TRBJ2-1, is NAGVMQNPRHLVRRRGQEARLRCSPMKGHSHVYWYRQLPEEGLKFMVYLQKENIIDESGMPKERFSAEFPKEGPSILRIQQVVRGDSAAYFCASSPTSRGQLVYNEQFFGPGTRLTVL.

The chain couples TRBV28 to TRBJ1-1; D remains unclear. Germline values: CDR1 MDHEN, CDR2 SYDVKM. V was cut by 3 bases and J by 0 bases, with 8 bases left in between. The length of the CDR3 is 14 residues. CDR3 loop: CASSLTGMNTEAFF. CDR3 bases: TGTGCCAGCAGTTTGACGGGAATGAACACTGAAGCTTTCTTT.

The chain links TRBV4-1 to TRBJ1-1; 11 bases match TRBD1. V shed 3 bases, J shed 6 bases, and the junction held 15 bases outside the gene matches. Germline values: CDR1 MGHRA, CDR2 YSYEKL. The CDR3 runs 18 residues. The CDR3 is CASSQHYGQGARAPEAFF. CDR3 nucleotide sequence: TGCGCCAGCAGCCAGCACTACGGACAGGGGGCGCGAGCCCCTGAAGCTTTCTTT.

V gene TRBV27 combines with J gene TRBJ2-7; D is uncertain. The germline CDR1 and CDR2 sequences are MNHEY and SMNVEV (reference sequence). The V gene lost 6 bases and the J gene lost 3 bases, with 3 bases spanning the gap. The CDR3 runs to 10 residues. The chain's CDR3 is CASRDYEQYF. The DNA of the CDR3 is TGTGCCAGCAGGGACTACGAGCAGTACTTC.

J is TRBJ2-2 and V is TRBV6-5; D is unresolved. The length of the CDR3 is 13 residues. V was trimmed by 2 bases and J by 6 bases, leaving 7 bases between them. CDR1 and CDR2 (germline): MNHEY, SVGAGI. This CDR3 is CASSYIGPGELFF. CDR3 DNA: TGTGCCAGCAGTTACATTGGGCCCGGGGAGCTGTTTTTT.

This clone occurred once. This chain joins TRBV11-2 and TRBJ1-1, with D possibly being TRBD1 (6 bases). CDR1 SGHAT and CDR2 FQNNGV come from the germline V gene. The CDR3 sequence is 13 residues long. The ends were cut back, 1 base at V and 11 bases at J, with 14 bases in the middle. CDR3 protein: CASSLGQGPGAFF. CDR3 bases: TGTGCCAGCAGCTTAGGTCAGGGGCCGGGCGCTTTCTTT.